The subject of this entry is one TCR beta chain. Authors' data handling: It was from reference gene primer amplification that nucleated cell counts were estimated. Data came from immunoSEQ multiplex PCR; TCRdb stores just in-frame clones and leaves some out. V and J calls and clone size are given by that table; D and trimming were obtained from the DNA. The sample gives 380,000 or so clones, roughly 90% of which show up once; about 7% is in the top ten. The source of the sample is a study of blood T cell repertoires in COVID-19. Study in general: Donors in the United States, Italy and Spain gave samples during acute or convalescent COVID-19.

In germline, CDR1 is LNHNV, CDR2 YYDKDF (reference sequence). The CDR3 is 16 residues long. The V and J ends lost 0 bases and 0 bases respectively, with 11 bases between them. This TCR came from a woman aged 60-75 years with COVID-19, enrolled during active disease. This sequence joins TRBV15 and TRBJ1-1; TRBD1 is a possible D gene (5 bases). The sample comprised peripheral blood. The CDR3 spells CATSRERGQLNTEAFF. DNA of the CDR3: TGTGCCACCAGCAGAGAAAGAGGACAACTGAACACTGAAGCTTTCTTT.